Presented here are 25 T cell receptor beta chains from one specimen sequenced in a study of long-term antiretroviral therapy in people with HIV. An immunoSEQ assay, version v3.0, was performed at survey level. Using immunoSEQ multiplex PCR, the repertoire was profiled, and TCRdb retains in-frame clones only, with some absent. The table has about 20,000 clones, about 89% seen once. Sample: unsorted PBMCs, taken 0.5 years after starting antiretroviral therapy. The receptor source for this set is a man aged 40-50 years with HIV.

The CDR3, as DNA: TGTGCCAGCAGCCAAGTGCTCGGCTGGGAGCAGTACTTC. Translated, it gives CASSQVLGWEQYF. The chain joins TRBV14 to TRBJ2-7; D is ambiguous. The ends were cut back, 1 base at V and 7 bases at J, with 11 bases in the middle. Germline assignment: CDR1 SGHDN and CDR2 FVKESK. The CDR3 covers 13 residues.

This sequence joins TRBV11-2 and TRBJ2-5, with a weak D call TRBD2 (5 bases). The length of the CDR3 is 14 residues. V was cut by 0 bases and J by 7 bases, with 12 bases left in between. Germline V lookup: CDR1 SGHAT, CDR2 FQNNGV. Here the CDR3 reads CASSLEALEGTQYF. The CDR3 nucleotides are TGTGCCAGCAGCTTAGAGGCCCTAGAGGGGACCCAGTACTTC.

This clone was detected a few times. The chain uses TRBV9 and TRBJ2-7; TRBD1 aligns across 9 bases. Trimming cost V 3 bases and J 3 bases; bases outside gene matches: 4. CDR1 and CDR2 (germline): SGDLS, YYNGEE. The CDR3 has 14 amino acids. CDR3 in amino acids: CASSAGQGLYEQYF. CDR3 nucleotides: TGTGCCAGCAGCGCCGGACAGGGGCTCTACGAGCAGTACTTC.

The V call is TRBV4-3, the J call TRBJ2-7, with D possibly TRBD1 on 5 matching bases. The CDR3 spans 14 residues. Per the germline V gene, CDR1 is LGHNA and CDR2 is YSLEER. The V end lost 1 base, the J end lost 3 bases, and 10 bases lay between the germline ends. CDR3 bases: TGCGCCAGCAGCCAAGGAACAGGAGACTACGAGCAGTACTTC. Translation gives CASSQGTGDYEQYF.

The V and J genes are TRBV9 and TRBJ2-7; 13 nucleotides agree with TRBD2. After removal of 3 bases from V and 7 bases from J, the junction contained 7 bases not matched to a gene. This CDR3 contains 15 residues. Germline values: CDR1 SGDLS, CDR2 YYNGEE. Written as DNA, the CDR3 is TGTGCCAGCAGCGCGACTAGCGGGGGGCTTGGGGAGCAGTACTTC. Its translation: CASSATSGGLGEQYF.

This rearrangement joins TRBV5-1 to TRBJ1-3, with a possible D match to TRBD1 (5 bases). CDR3 length: 17 amino acids. Looked up from germline, CDR1 is SGHRS and CDR2 is YFSETQ. V was pared by 5 bases and J by 4 bases, with 22 bases between. The CDR3 sequence is CASRPVSWQGPGNTIYF. The CDR3, as DNA: TGCGCCAGCAGGCCCGTCTCGTGGCAGGGTCCCGGAAACACCATATATTTT.

The V gene is TRBV7-9, the J gene TRBJ1-2; 7 bases line up with TRBD1. The CDR3 loop spans 14 amino acids. The V gene end was trimmed by 1 base and the J gene end by 4 bases; junction bases not matched to a gene: 3. Germline loops: CDR1 SEHNR, CDR2 FQNEAQ (reference sequence). CDR3 loop: CASSLGGTVYGYTF. The CDR3 bases are TGTGCCAGCAGCTTAGGCGGGACAGTCTATGGCTACACCTTC.

The chain combines TRBV11-2 with TRBJ2-7; tentative D call: TRBD2 (5 bases). Germline V lookup: CDR1 SGHAT, CDR2 FQNNGV. V lost 0 bases to trimming and J lost 3 bases, with 15 bases between them. CDR3 length equals 16 residues. Written as DNA, the CDR3 is TGTGCCAGCAGCTTAGATCTGGGGAACGCGGGCTACGAGCAGTACTTC. This translates into CASSLDLGNAGYEQYF.

The chain joins TRBV5-1 to TRBJ1-1, with TRBD1 as a possible D gene (6 bases). Germline loops: CDR1 SGHRS, CDR2 YFSETQ. The V end was cut by 3 bases, the J end by 4 bases, with 10 bases between. The CDR3 length is 13 residues. The CDR3: CASSWTVGTEAFF. Here the CDR3 DNA reads TGCGCCAGCAGCTGGACAGTCGGCACTGAAGCTTTCTTT.

This chain links TRBV2 with TRBJ1-1; unclear D gene. Trimming took off 4 bases at V and 4 bases at J, with 13 bases between the two ends. The CDR3 is made up of 14 amino acids. CDR1 and CDR2 from the germline V gene are SNHLY and FYNNEI. CDR3 bases: TGTGCCAGCAGTGGCGGAGCCCTTGGCACTGAAGCTTTCTTT. It is translated as CASSGGALGTEAFF.

The chain recombines TRBV5-4 with TRBJ2-3; 7 nucleotides match TRBD2. CDR1 is SGHNT, CDR2 YYREEE, per germline (reference sequence). The ends lost 0 bases at V and 5 bases at J; junction bases unmatched: 12. The length of the CDR3 is 17 residues. The CDR3 loop reads CASSLVRGGGEKDTQYF. The CDR3 nucleotides read TGTGCCAGCAGCTTGGTGCGCGGCGGGGGAGAGAAAGATACGCAGTATTTT.

This chain links TRBV7-8 with TRBJ2-3, with D tentatively TRBD2 (6 bases). The germline CDR1 and CDR2 sequences are SGHVS and FQNEAQ. V was shortened by 1 base and J by 1 base, with 9 bases between the two germline ends. This CDR3 region has 15 residues. The CDR3 region is CASSLGAGRTDTQYF. The CDR3 DNA reads TGTGCCAGCAGCTTAGGAGCGGGCCGCACAGATACGCAGTATTTT.

This clone was seen a handful of times. The chain employs TRBV7-6 and TRBJ1-1; 8 bases agree with TRBD1. Losses at the gene ends were 0 bases for V and 1 base for J; bases not matched to a gene: 7. The CDR3 has 17 residues. Germline CDR1 and CDR2: SGHVS and FNYEAQ. The CDR3 sequence: CASSLAPQGATNTEAFF. As DNA, the CDR3 is TGTGCCAGCAGCTTAGCCCCCCAGGGGGCAACGAACACTGAAGCTTTCTTT.

The chain carries TRBV5-5 and TRBJ1-1, with D maybe TRBD1 (5 bases). V lost 0 bases and J 8 bases, leaving 20 bases between the germline ends. This CDR3 is built from 16 residues. Germline-derived CDR1 and CDR2 are SGHKS and YYEKEE (reference sequence). As DNA, the CDR3 is TGTGCCAGCAGCTTGGAGGCAGGGCAGGCCCAACCGGAAGCTTTCTTT. This codes for CASSLEAGQAQPEAFF.

This clone has just a few counts. The chain combines TRBV29-1 with TRBJ2-7; maybe TRBD2 (7 bases). In germline, CDR1 is SQVTM, CDR2 ANQGSEA. V shed 5 bases and J shed 2 bases, with 13 bases lying between them. The CDR3 extends over 13 amino acids. The CDR3 loop is CSVLGGQPYEQYF. The CDR3 DNA sequence: TGCAGCGTTTTGGGGGGGCAGCCCTACGAGCAGTACTTC.

This chain connects TRBV9 to TRBJ1-5; possible D gene TRBD1, 5 bases. Germline CDR1 and CDR2: SGDLS and YYNGEE. V was shortened by 3 bases and J by 3 bases, with 10 bases between the two germline ends. The CDR3 spans 14 residues. Written as DNA, the CDR3 is TGTGCCAGCAGCGCGGGACTTATCAATCAGCCCCAGCATTTT. It encodes CASSAGLINQPQHF.

The chain has TRBV6-6 and TRBJ2-2; D possibly uses TRBD1 or TRBD2 (7 bases each). Trimming removed 6 bases from V and 5 bases from J, with 13 bases in between. The CDR3 totals 14 residues. Germline CDR1 and CDR2: MNHNY and SVGAGI (reference sequence). The CDR3 DNA reads TGTGCCAGCAGCAGGGGGGGAGGAACCGGGGAGCTGTTTTTT. This codes for CASSRGGGTGELFF.

The genes are TRBV6-1 and TRBJ2-3; D is undetermined. The length of the CDR3 is 15 residues. CDR1 is MNHNS, CDR2 SASEGT, per germline. Trimming left V 0 bases short and J 6 bases short, with 13 bases between. The CDR3 sequence is CASSEAVLLGDTQYF. For the CDR3, the DNA is TGTGCCAGCAGTGAAGCGGTTCTCCTGGGGGATACGCAGTATTTT.

This clone was detected once. The chain employs TRBV5-1 and TRBJ2-7, with 9 bases aligning to TRBD1. V gave up 4 bases and J gave up 3 bases; unmatched junction bases: 8. There are 15 residues in the CDR3. CDR1 SGHRS and CDR2 YFSETQ come from the germline V gene. The CDR3: CASSRGQGPVYEQYF. The CDR3 DNA sequence: TGCGCCAGCAGCCGTGGACAGGGGCCGGTCTACGAGCAGTACTTC.

The genes are TRBV15 and TRBJ2-6, with TRBD1 as a possible D gene (5 bases). V gave up 1 base and J gave up 0 bases, with 10 bases separating them. Germline V gene data show CDR1 as LNHNV and CDR2 as YYDKDF (reference sequence). This CDR3 has 17 amino acids. Here the CDR3 DNA reads TGTGCCACCAGCAGAGTCGATAGGGGCTCTGGGGCCAACGTCCTGACTTTC. This sequence encodes CATSRVDRGSGANVLTF.

The V and J genes are TRBV29-1 and TRBJ2-1; D unresolved. CDR1 SQVTM and CDR2 ANQGSEA come from the germline V gene. V dropped 6 bases and J dropped 4 bases, with 16 bases sitting between them. The CDR3 sequence is 14 residues long. In DNA form, the CDR3 reads TGCAGCGTGTATACCGGACCCGCTTACAATGAGCAGTTCTTC. The encoded protein is CSVYTGPAYNEQFF.

The genes are TRBV10-3 and TRBJ2-3; D is possibly TRBD1 or TRBD2 (5 bases each). The V end lost 3 bases, the J end lost 7 bases, and 11 bases lay between the germline ends. Germline CDR1 is ENHRY and CDR2 is SYGVKD. This CDR3 is 13 amino acids long. CDR3 region: CAISDTGLNTQYF. CDR3 coding DNA: TGTGCCATCAGTGATACGGGGCTTAATACGCAGTATTTT.

The chain combines TRBV11-2 with TRBJ1-1, with TRBD1 matching 7 bases. V trimming: 1 base; J trimming: 2 bases; junction bases outside the gene matches: 4. This CDR3 is built from 15 residues. CDR1 and CDR2 from the germline V gene are SGHAT and FQNNGV. In nucleotides, the CDR3 is TGTGCCAGCAGCTTAGCGCCAGGGGGAAACACTGAAGCTTTCTTT. This sequence encodes CASSLAPGGNTEAFF.

This chain connects TRBV7-9 to TRBJ1-5; 7 bases line up with TRBD1. Germline values: CDR1 SEHNR, CDR2 FQNEAQ (reference sequence). The CDR3 is 17 residues long. J was trimmed by 5 bases and V by 4 bases; bases with no gene match: 14. The CDR3 is CASSSFPSGQAYQPQHF. The CDR3 region has the DNA TGTGCCAGCAGCTCCTTTCCCTCCGGACAGGCCTATCAGCCCCAGCATTTT.

This chain connects TRBV19 to TRBJ1-4, with a tentative D call TRBD1 (5 bases). Trimming cost V 8 bases and J 6 bases, with 13 bases left between them. Germline V gives CDR1 LNHDA, CDR2 SQIVND (reference sequence). The CDR3 has 13 amino acids. The CDR3 DNA sequence: TGTGCCAGTCAGGGCCCGCTCCATGAAAAACTGTTTTTT. This sequence encodes CASQGPLHEKLFF.